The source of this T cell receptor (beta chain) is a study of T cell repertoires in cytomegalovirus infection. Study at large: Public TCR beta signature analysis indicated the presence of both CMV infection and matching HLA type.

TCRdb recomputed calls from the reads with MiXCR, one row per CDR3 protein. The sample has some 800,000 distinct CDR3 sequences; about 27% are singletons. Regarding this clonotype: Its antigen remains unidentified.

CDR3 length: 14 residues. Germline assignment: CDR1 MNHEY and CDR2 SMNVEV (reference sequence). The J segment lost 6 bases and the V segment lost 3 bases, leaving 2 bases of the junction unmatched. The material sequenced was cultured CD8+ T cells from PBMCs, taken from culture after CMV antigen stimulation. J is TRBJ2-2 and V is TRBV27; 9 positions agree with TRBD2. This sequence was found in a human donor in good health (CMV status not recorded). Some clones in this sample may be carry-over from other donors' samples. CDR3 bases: TGTGCCAGCAGTTTTGCGGGGGGGGCCGGGGAGCTGTTTTTT. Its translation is CASSFAGGAGELFF.